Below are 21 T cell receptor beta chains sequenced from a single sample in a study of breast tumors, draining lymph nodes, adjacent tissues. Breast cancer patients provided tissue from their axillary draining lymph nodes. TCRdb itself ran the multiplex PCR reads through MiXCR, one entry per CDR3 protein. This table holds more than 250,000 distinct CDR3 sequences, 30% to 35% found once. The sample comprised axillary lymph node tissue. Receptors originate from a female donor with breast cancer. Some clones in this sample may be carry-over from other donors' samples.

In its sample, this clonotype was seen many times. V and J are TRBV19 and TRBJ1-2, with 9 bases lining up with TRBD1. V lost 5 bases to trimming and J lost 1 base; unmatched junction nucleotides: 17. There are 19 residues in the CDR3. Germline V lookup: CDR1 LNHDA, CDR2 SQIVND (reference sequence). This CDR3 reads CASSDRNNRGRRGNYGYTF. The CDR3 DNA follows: TGTGCCAGTAGTGACCGGAATAACAGGGGGCGGAGGGGTAACTATGGCTACACCTTC. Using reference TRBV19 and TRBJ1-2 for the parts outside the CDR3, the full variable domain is DGGITQSPKYLFRKEGQNVTLSCEQNLNHDAMYWYRQDPGQGLRLIYYSQIVNDFQKGDIAEGYSVSREKKESFPLTVTSAQKNPTAFYLCASSDRNNRGRRGNYGYTFGSGTRLTVV.

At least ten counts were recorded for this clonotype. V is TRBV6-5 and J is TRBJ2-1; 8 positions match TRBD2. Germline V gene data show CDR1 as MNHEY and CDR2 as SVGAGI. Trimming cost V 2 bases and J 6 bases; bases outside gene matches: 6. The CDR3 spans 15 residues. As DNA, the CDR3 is TGTGCCAGCAGTTACAGTGCCGGGAGGGCCAATGAGCAGTTCTTC. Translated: CASSYSAGRANEQFF.

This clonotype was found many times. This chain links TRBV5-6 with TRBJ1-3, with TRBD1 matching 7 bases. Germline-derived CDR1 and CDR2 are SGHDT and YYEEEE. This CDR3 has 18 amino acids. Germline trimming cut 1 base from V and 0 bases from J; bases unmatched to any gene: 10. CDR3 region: CASSLWAGGTFSGNTIYF. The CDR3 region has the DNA TGTGCCAGCAGCTTGTGGGCAGGGGGTACGTTCTCTGGAAACACCATATATTTT.

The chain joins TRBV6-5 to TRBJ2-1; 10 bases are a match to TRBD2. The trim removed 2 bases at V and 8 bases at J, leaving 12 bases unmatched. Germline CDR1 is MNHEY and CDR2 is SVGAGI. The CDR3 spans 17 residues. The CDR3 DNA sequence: TGTGCCAGCAGTTACGGGGTAGCGGGAGGTTGGGGGCATGAGCAGTTCTTC. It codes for CASSYGVAGGWGHEQFF.

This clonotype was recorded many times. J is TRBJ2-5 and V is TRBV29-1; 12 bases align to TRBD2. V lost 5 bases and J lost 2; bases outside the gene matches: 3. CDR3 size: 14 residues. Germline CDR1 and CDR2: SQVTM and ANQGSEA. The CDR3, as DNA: TGCAGCGTTAGGACTAGCGGGGTTCAAGAGACCCAGTACTTC. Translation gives CSVRTSGVQETQYF.

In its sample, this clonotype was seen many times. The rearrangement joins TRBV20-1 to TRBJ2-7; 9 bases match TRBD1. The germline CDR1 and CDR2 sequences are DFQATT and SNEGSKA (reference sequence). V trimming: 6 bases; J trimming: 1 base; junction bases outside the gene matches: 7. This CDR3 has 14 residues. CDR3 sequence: CSAWTGAESYEQYF. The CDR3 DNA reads TGCAGTGCCTGGACAGGGGCGGAATCCTACGAGCAGTACTTC.

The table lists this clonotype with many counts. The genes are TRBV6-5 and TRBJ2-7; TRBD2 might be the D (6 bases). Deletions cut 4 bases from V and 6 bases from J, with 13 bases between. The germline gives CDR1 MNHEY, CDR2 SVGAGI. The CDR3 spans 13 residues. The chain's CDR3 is CASSSMETSEQYF. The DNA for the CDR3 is TGTGCCAGCAGTTCGATGGAGACTAGCGAGCAGTACTTC.

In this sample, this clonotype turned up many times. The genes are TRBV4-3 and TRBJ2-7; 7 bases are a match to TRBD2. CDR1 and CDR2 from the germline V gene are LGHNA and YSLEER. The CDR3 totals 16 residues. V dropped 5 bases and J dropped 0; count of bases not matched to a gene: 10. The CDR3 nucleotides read TGCGCCAGCAGCAAGATTAGCGGGTCCTCCTCCTACGAGCAGTACTTC. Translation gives CASSKISGSSSYEQYF.

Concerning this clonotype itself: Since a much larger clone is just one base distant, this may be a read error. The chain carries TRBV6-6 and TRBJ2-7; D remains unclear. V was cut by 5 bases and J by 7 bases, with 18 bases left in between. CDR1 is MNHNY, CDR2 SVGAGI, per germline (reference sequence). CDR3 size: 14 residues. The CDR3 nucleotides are TGTGCCAGCAGTCTAGAGTCTGTCTTAGGTGAGCAGTACTTC. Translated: CASSLESVLGEQYF.

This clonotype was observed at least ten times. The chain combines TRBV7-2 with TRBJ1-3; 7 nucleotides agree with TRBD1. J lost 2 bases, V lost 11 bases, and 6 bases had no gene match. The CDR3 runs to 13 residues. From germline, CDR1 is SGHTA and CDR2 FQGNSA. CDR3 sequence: CASLQGPGNTIYF. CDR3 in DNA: TGTGCCTCGCTACAGGGGCCTGGAAACACCATATATTTT.

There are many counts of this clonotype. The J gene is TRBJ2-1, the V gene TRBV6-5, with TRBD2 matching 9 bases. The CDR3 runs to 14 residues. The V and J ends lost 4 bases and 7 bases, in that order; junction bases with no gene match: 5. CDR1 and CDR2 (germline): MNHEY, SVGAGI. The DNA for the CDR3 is TGTGCCAGCAGTTCCTCGACTAGCGGAAATGAGCAGTTCTTC. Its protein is CASSSSTSGNEQFF.

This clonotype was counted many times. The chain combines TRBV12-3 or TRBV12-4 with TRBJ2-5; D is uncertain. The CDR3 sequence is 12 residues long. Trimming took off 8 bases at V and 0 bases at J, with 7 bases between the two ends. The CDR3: CASGSYQETQYF. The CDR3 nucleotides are TGTGCCAGCGGTTCGTACCAAGAGACCCAGTACTTC.

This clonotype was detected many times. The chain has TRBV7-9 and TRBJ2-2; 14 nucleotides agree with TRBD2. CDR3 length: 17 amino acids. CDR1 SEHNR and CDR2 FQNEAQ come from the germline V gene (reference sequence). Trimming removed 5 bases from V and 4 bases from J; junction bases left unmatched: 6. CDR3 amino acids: CASSLGLAGVPTGELFF. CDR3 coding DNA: TGTGCCAGCAGCCTGGGACTAGCGGGAGTCCCCACCGGGGAGCTGTTTTTT.

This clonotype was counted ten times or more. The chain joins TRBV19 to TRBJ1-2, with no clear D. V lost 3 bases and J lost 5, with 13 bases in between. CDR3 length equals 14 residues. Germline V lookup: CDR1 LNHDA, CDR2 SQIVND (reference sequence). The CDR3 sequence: CASSMGGQEYGYTF. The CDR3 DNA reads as TGTGCCAGTAGTATGGGTGGCCAGGAATATGGCTACACCTTC.

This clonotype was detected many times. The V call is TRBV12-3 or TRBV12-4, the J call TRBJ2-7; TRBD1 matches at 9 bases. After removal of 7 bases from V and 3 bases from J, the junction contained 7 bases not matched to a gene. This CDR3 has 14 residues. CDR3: CASTLGQGLYEQYF. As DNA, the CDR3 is TGTGCCAGCACCCTGGGACAGGGCCTCTACGAGCAGTACTTC.

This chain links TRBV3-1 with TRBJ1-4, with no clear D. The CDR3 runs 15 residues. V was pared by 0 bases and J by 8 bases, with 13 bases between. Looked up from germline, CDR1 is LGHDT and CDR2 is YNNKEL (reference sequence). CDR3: CASSQDLARGEKLFF. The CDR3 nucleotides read TGTGCCAGCAGCCAAGATCTAGCAAGAGGAGAAAAACTGTTTTTT.

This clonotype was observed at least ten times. CDR3 protein: CASSEFYGPRDTQYF. For the CDR3, the DNA is TGTGCCAGCAGTGAATTTTACGGGCCGCGGGATACGCAGTATTTT. This sequence joins TRBV6-4 and TRBJ2-3; D uncertain. The CDR3 has 15 amino acids. With 3 bases removed from V and 6 bases from J, the gap between germline ends came to 16 bases. CDR1 is MRHNA, CDR2 SNTAGT, per germline.

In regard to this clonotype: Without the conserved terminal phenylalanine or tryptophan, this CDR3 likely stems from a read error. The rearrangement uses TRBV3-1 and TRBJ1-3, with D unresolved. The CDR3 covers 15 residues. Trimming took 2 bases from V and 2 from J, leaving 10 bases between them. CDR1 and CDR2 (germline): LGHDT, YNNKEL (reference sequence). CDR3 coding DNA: TGTGCCAGCAGCCAATTCCTCTCCCCTGGAAACACCATATATTCT. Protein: CASSQFLSPGNTIYS.

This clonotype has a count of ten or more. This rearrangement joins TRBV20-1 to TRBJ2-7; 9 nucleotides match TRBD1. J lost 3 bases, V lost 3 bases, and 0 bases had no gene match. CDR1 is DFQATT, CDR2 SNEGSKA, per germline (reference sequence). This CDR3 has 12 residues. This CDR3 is CSARDRGYEQYF. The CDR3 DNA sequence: TGCAGTGCTAGGGACAGGGGCTACGAGCAGTACTTC.

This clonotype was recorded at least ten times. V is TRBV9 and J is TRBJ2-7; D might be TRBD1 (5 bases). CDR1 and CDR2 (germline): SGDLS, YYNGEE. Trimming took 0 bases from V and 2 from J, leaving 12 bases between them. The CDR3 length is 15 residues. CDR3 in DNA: TGTGCCAGCAGCGTAGACCCCGTAGGGGCCTACGAGCAGTACTTC. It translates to CASSVDPVGAYEQYF.

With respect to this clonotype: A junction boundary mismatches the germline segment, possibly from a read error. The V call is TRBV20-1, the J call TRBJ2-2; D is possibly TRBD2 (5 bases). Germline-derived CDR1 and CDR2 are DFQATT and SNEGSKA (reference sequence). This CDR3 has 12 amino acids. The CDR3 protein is CSASENTGEPFF. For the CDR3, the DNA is TGCAGTGCGAGTGAAAACACCGGGGAGCCGTTTTTT.